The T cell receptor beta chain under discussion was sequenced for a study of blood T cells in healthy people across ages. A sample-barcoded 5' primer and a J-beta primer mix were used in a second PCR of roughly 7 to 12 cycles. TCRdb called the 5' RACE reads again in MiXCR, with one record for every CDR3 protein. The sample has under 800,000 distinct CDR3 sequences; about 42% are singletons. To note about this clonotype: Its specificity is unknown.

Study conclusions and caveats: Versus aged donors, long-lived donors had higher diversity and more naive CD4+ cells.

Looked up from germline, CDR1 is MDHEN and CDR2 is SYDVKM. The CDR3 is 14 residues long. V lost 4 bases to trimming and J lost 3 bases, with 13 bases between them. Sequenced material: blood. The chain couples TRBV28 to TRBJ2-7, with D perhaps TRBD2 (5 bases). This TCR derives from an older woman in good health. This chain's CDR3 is CASSSSGGIYEQYF. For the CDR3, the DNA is TGTGCCAGCAGTTCCAGCGGAGGCATCTACGAGCAGTACTTC.